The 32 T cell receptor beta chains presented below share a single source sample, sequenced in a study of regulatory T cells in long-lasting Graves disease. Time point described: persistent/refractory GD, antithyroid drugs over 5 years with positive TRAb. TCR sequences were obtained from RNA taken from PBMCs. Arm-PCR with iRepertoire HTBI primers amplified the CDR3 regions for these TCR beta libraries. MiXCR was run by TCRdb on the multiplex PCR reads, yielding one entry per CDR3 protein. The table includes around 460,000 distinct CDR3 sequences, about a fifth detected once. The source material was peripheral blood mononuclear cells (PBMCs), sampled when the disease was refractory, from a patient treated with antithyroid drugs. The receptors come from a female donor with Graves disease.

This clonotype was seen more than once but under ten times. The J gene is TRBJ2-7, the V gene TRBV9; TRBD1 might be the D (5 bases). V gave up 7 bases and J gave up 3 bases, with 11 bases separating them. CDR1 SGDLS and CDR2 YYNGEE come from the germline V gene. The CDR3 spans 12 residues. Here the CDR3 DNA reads TGTGCCAGCTTTCGGACACTCTACGAGCAGTACTTC. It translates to CASFRTLYEQYF.

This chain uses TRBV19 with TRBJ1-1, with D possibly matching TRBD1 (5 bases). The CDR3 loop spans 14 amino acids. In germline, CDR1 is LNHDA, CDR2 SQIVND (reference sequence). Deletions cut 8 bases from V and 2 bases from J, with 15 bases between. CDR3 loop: CASALAGQNTEAFF. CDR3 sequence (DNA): TGTGCCAGTGCCCTGGCAGGGCAAAACACTGAAGCTTTCTTT. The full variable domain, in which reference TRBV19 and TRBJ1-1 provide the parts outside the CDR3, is DGGITQSPKYLFRKEGQNVTLSCEQNLNHDAMYWYRQDPGQGLRLIYYSQIVNDFQKGDIAEGYSVSREKKESFPLTVTSAQKNPTAFYLCASALAGQNTEAFFGQGTRLTVV.

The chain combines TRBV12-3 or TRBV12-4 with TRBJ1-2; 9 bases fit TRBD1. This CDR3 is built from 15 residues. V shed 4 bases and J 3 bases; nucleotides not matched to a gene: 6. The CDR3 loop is CASSWGDRDHYGYTF. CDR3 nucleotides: TGTGCCAGCAGTTGGGGGGACAGGGACCACTATGGCTACACCTTC.

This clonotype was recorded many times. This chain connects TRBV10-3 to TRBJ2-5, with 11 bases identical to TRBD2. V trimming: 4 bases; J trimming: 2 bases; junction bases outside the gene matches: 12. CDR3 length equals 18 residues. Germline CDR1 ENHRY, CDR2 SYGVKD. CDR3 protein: CAISAGGSGRVPQETQYF. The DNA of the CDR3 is TGTGCCATCAGTGCCGGGGGTAGCGGGAGGGTCCCACAAGAGACCCAGTACTTC.

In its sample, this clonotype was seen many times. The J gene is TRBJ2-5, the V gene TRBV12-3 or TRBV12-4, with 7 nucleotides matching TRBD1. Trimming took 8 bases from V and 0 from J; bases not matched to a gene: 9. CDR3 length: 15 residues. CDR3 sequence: CASGRQGLDQETQYF. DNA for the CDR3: TGTGCCAGCGGGAGACAGGGATTAGACCAAGAGACCCAGTACTTC.

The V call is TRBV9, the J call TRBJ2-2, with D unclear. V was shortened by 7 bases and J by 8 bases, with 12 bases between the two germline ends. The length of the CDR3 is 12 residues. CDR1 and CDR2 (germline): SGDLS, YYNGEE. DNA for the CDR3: TGTGCCAGCTCCAAGCCCCCGGGGGAGCTGTTTTTT. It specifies CASSKPPGELFF.

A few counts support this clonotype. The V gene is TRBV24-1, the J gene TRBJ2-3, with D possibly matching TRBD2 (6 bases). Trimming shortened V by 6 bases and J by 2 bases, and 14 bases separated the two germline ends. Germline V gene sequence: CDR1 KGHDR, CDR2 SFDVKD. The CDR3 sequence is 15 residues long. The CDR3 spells CATSLGGATTDTQYF. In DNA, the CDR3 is TGTGCCACCAGTCTGGGGGGAGCGACCACAGATACGCAGTATTTT.

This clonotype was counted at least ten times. The CDR3 spells CATSDVVSGRGETQYF. The CDR3 region has the DNA TGTGCCACCAGTGACGTCGTCAGCGGGAGAGGAGAGACCCAGTACTTC. J is TRBJ2-5 and V is TRBV24-1, with 8 bases identical to TRBD2. This CDR3 region has 16 residues. J was trimmed by 4 bases and V by 4 bases; bases with no gene match: 10. From germline, CDR1 is KGHDR and CDR2 SFDVKD.

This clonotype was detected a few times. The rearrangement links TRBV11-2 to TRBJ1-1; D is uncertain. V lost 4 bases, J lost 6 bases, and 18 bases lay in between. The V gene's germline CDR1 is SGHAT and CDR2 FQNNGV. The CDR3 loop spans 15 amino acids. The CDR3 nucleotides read TGTGCCAGCAGCTCGGCTTCACTGGGAGGTGCTGAAGCTTTCTTT. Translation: CASSSASLGGAEAFF.

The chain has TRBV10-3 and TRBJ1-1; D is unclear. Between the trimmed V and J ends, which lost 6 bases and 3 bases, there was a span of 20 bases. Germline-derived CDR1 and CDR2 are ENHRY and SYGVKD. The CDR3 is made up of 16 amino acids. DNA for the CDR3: TGTGCCATCAGCCCCGGGGAGGTCATCGAGGACACTGAAGCTTTCTTT. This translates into CAISPGEVIEDTEAFF.

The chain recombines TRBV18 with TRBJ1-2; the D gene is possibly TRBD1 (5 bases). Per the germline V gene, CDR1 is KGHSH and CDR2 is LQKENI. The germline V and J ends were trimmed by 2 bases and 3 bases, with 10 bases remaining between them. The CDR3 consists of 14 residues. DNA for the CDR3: TGTGCCAGCTCACCAGGGGCAATCGACTATGGCTACACCTTC. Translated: CASSPGAIDYGYTF.

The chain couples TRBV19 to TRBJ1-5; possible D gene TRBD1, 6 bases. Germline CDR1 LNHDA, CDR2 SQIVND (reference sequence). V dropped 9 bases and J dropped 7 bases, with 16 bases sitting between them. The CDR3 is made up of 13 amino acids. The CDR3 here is CASRQAVGQPQHF. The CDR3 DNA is TGTGCCAGCCGACAGGCGGTCGGACAGCCCCAGCATTTT.

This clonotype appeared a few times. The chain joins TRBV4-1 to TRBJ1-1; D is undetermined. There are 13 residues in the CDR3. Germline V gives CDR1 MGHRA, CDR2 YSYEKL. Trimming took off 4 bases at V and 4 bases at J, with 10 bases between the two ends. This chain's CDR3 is CASSRVGTTEAFF. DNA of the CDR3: TGCGCCAGCAGCCGTGTTGGCACCACTGAAGCTTTCTTT.

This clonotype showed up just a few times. Here the CDR3 DNA reads TGTGCCAGCAGTGGGTGGAACTATGGCTACACCTTC. As protein: CASSGWNYGYTF. The chain joins TRBV25-1 to TRBJ1-2; no definite D call. Germline V gives CDR1 MGHDK, CDR2 SYGVNS. The germline V and J ends were trimmed by 4 bases and 2 bases, with 5 bases remaining between them. This CDR3 is built from 12 residues.

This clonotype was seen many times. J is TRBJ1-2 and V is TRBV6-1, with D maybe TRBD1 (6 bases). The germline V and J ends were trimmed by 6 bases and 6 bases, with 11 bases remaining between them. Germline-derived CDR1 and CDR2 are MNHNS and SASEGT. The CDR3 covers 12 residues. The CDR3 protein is CASRTTGNGYTF. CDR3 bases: TGTGCCAGCAGAACCACAGGGAATGGCTACACCTTC.

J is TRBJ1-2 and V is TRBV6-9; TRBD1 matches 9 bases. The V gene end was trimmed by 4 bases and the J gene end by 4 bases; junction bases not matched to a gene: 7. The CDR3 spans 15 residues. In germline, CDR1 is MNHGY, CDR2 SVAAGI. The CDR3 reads CASSSGQGMPYGYTF. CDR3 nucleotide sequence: TGTGCCAGCAGTTCCGGACAGGGGATGCCCTATGGCTACACCTTC.

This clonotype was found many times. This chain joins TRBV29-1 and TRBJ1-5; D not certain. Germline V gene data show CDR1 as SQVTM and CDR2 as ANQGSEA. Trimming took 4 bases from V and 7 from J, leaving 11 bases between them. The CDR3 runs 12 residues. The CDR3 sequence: CSVAGEGQPQHF. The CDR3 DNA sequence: TGCAGCGTTGCTGGGGAAGGGCAGCCCCAGCATTTT.

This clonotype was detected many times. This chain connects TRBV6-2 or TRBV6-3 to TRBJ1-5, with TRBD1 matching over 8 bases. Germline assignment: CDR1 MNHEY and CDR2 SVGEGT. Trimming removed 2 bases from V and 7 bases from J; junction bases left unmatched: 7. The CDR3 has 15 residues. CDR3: CASSYQGQEVQPQHF. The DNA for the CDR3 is TGTGCCAGCAGTTACCAGGGACAGGAGGTACAGCCCCAGCATTTT.

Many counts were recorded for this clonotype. Here the CDR3 reads CSATQPDEQYF. Here the CDR3 DNA reads TGCAGTGCTACTCAACCGGACGAGCAGTACTTC. The chain uses TRBV20-1 and TRBJ2-7, with D uncertain. V lost 4 bases to trimming and J lost 5 bases, with 9 bases between them. CDR3 length: 11 residues. CDR1 is DFQATT and CDR2 is SNEGSKA in the germline V gene (reference sequence).

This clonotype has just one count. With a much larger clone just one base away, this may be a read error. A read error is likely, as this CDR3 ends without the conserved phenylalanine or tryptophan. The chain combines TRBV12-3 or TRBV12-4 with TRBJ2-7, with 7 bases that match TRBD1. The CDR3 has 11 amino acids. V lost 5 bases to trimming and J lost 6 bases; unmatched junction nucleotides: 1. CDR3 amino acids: CASSTGVEQYS. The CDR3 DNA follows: TGTGCCAGCAGTACAGGGGTCGAGCAGTACTCC.

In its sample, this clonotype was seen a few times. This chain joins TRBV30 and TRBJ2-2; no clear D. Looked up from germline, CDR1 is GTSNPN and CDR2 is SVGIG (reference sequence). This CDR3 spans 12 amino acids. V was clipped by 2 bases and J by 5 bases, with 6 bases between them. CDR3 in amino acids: CAWSLTTGELFF. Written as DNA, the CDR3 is TGTGCCTGGAGTTTAACGACCGGGGAGCTGTTTTTT.

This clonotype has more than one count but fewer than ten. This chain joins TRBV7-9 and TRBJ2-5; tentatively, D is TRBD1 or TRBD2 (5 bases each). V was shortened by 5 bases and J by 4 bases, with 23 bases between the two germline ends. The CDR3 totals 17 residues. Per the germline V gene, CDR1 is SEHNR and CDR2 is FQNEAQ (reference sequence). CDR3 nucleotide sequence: TGTGCCAGCAGCCGAGCTTATATGAGAGGGGTTCGAGAGACCCAGTACTTC. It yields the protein CASSRAYMRGVRETQYF.

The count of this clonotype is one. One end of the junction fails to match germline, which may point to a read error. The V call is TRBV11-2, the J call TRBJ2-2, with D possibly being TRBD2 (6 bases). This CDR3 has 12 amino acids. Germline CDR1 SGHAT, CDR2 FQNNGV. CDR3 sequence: CASSQITGGLFF. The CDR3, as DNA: TGTGCCAGCAGCCAAATAACCGGGGGGCTGTTTTTT. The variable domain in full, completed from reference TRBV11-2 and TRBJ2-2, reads EAGVAQSPRYKIIEKRQSVAFWCNPISGHATLYWYQQILGQGPKLLIQFQNNGVVDDSQLPKDRFSAERLKGVDSTLKIQPAKLEDSAVYLCASSQITGGLFFGEGSRLTVL.

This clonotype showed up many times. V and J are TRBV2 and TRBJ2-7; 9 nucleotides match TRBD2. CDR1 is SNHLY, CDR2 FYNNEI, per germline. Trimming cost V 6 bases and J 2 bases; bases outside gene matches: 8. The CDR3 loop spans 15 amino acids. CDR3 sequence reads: CASREIAGVPYEQYF. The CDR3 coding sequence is TGTGCCAGCAGGGAGATAGCGGGGGTTCCCTACGAGCAGTACTTC.

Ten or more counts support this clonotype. CDR3 region: CASRSGGTAYEQYF. CDR3 DNA sequence: TGTGCCAGCAGATCGGGAGGGACGGCTTACGAGCAGTACTTC. The chain links TRBV6-1 to TRBJ2-7, with 8 nucleotides matching TRBD2. In germline, CDR1 is MNHNS, CDR2 SASEGT. With 6 bases clipped from V and 4 bases from J, the junction kept 8 bases outside the gene matches. This CDR3 has 14 amino acids.

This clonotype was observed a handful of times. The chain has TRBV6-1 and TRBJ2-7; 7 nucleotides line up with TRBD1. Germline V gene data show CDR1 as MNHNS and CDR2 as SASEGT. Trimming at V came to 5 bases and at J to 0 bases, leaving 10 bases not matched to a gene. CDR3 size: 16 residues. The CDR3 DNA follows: TGTGCCAGCAGTCCCGTACAGGGGTCTCCCTCCTACGAGCAGTACTTC. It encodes CASSPVQGSPSYEQYF.

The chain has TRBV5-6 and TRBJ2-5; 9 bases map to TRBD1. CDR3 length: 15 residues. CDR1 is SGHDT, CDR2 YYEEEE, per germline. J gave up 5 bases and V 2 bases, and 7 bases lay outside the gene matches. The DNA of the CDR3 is TGTGCCAGCAGCTTTCAACAGGGGGCCGGGGAGACCCAGTACTTC. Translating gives CASSFQQGAGETQYF.

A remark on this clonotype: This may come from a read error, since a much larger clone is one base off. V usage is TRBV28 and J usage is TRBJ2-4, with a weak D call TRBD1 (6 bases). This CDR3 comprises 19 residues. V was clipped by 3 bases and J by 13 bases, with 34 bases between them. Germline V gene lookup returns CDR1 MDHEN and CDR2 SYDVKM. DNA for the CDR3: TGTGCCAGCAGTTTCCGGCCCGGACAGCCGGGTGGCTCCTACAATGAGCAGTACTTC. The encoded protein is CASSFRPGQPGGSYNEQYF.

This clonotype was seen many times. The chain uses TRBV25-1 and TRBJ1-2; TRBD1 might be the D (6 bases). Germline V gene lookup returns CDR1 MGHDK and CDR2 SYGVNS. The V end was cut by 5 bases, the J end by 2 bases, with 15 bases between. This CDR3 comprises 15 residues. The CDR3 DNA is TGTGCCAGCAGTTCGACGAGGGGGGAGAACTATGGCTACACCTTC. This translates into CASSSTRGENYGYTF.

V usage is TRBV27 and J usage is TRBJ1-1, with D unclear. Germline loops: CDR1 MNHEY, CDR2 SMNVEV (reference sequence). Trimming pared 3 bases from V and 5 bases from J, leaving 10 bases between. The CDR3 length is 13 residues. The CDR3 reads CASSLTEQTEAFF. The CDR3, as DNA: TGTGCCAGCAGTTTGACGGAGCAAACTGAAGCTTTCTTT.

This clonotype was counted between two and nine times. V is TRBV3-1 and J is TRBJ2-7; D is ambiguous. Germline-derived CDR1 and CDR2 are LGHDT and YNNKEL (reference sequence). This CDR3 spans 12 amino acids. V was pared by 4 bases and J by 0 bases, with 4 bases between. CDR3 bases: TGTGCCAGCAGCCGCCTCTCCTACGAGCAGTACTTC. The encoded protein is CASSRLSYEQYF.

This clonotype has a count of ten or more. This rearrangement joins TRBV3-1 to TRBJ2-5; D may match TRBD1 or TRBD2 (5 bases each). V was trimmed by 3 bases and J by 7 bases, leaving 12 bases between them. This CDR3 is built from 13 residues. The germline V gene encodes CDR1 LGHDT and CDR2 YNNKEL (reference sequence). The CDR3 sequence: CASSHGASGTQYF. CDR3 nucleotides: TGTGCCAGCAGCCACGGGGCTTCGGGGACCCAGTACTTC.